These 13 T cell receptor beta chains were all obtained from the same sample, sequenced in a study of cytomegalovirus exposure and HLA in healthy donors. With 60 Vbeta and 13 Jbeta primers, the PCR was carried out. Profiling relied on immunoSEQ multiplex PCR, and the TCRdb table lists in-frame clones only, not all of them. Of fewer than 200,000 clones listed, 81% were seen once; the top ten hold roughly 5.2%. The sequencing sample was made of PBMCs. The receptors derive from a woman in her late teens or twenties in good health and CMV-seropositive.

The genes are TRBV7-3 and TRBJ2-5; TRBD2 is a possible D gene (7 bases). CDR1 is SGHTA, CDR2 FQGTGA, per germline. V dropped 5 bases and J dropped 5 bases, with 15 bases sitting between them. The CDR3 loop spans 14 amino acids. CDR3 sequence reads: CASSQGGVWETQYF. As DNA, the CDR3 is TGTGCCAGCAGCCAAGGGGGGGTTTGGGAGACCCAGTACTTC.

The chain employs TRBV11-2 and TRBJ2-7, with D tentatively TRBD1 (5 bases). V lost 6 bases and J lost 3, with 9 bases in between. Germline CDR1 reads SGHAT; CDR2 reads FQNNGV. The CDR3 covers 12 residues. The CDR3 sequence: CASRGAGYEQYF. CDR3 bases: TGTGCCAGCAGAGGGGCCGGCTACGAGCAGTACTTC.

The sample holds a few counts of this clone. The genes are TRBV10-3 and TRBJ1-5; a possible D gene is TRBD1 (6 bases). V shed 8 bases and J shed 3 bases, with 11 bases lying between them. From germline, CDR1 is ENHRY and CDR2 SYGVKD. This CDR3 has 13 amino acids. Here the CDR3 DNA reads TGTGCCATCGGAACAGGGTCCAATCAGCCCCAGCATTTT. Residues: CAIGTGSNQPQHF.

This clone was seen only a few times. The V call is TRBV6-5, the J call TRBJ2-3, with 8 nucleotides matching TRBD1. The germline gives CDR1 MNHEY, CDR2 SVGAGI. CDR3 length: 12 residues. V lost 5 bases to trimming and J lost 6 bases; unmatched junction nucleotides: 1. The CDR3 coding sequence is TGTGCCAGCAGTCGGACAGGGGATACGCAGTATTTT. Protein: CASSRTGDTQYF.

The V and J genes are TRBV5-1 and TRBJ2-7, with 11 positions matching TRBD1. The V and J ends lost 0 bases and 2 bases, in that order; junction bases with no gene match: 7. This CDR3 has 17 residues. Germline V lookup: CDR1 SGHRS, CDR2 YFSETQ. The CDR3: CASSLAGDRGATYEQYF. CDR3 coding DNA: TGCGCCAGCAGCTTGGCCGGGGACAGGGGGGCCACCTACGAGCAGTACTTC. The whole variable domain, remainder taken from reference TRBV5-1 and TRBJ2-7, is KAGVTQTPRYLIKTRGQQVTLSCSPISGHRSVSWYQQTPGQGLQFLFEYFSETQRNKGNFPGRFSGRQFSNSRSEMNVSTLELGDSALYLCASSLAGDRGATYEQYFGPGTRLTVT.

CDR3: CASSRGGSYNEQFF. The DNA of the CDR3 is TGCGCCAGCAGTCGCGGGGGCTCCTACAATGAGCAGTTCTTC. This rearrangement joins TRBV4-1 to TRBJ2-1, with TRBD2 matching over 7 bases. Germline CDR1 MGHRA, CDR2 YSYEKL. The CDR3 is made up of 14 amino acids. Trimming took 6 bases from V and 0 from J; bases not matched to a gene: 2.

This sequence joins TRBV18 and TRBJ2-3; perhaps TRBD1 as D (6 bases). V dropped 3 bases and J dropped 6 bases, with 10 bases sitting between them. CDR1 KGHSH and CDR2 LQKENI come from the germline V gene. The CDR3 consists of 13 residues. This chain's CDR3 is CASSPGAGDTQYF. The CDR3 DNA reads TGTGCCAGCTCACCGGGGGCCGGGGATACGCAGTATTTT. Full variable domain (rest looked up from reference TRBV18 and TRBJ2-3): NAGVMQNPRHLVRRRGQEARLRCSPMKGHSHVYWYRQLPEEGLKFMVYLQKENIIDESGMPKERFSAEFPKEGPSILRIQQVVRGDSAAYFCASSPGAGDTQYFGPGTRLTVL.

The gene calls are TRBV7-8 and TRBJ1-4; TRBD1 agrees at 7 bases. Germline CDR1 and CDR2: SGHVS and FQNEAQ. The CDR3 totals 16 residues. J gave up 3 bases and V 5 bases, and 9 bases lay outside the gene matches. Here the CDR3 DNA reads TGTGCCAGCAGCCCTCGACAGGGCATGTCTAATGAAAAACTGTTTTTT. Translation: CASSPRQGMSNEKLFF.

The table lists this clone with a few counts. The chain links TRBV29-1 to TRBJ1-1; no firm D call. Deletions cut 2 bases from V and 1 base from J, with 5 bases between. In germline, CDR1 is SQVTM, CDR2 ANQGSEA. The CDR3 is made up of 12 amino acids. CDR3 DNA sequence: TGCAGCGTTGAACGGTGGAACACTGAAGCTTTCTTT. Residues: CSVERWNTEAFF.

This chain joins TRBV15 and TRBJ1-2; TRBD1 matches 8 bases. The CDR3 contains 14 residues. Germline loops: CDR1 LNHNV, CDR2 YYDKDF (reference sequence). The J segment lost 2 bases and the V segment lost 7 bases, leaving 6 bases of the junction unmatched. CDR3 protein: CATMPGQDNYGYTF. CDR3 in DNA: TGTGCCACCATGCCGGGACAGGACAACTATGGCTACACCTTC.

This chain uses TRBV7-2 with TRBJ2-5; 10 bases align to TRBD2. The J call may be wrong; the DNA end is better matched by TRBJ2-7. Germline V lookup: CDR1 SGHTA, CDR2 FQGNSA. This CDR3 contains 16 residues. The CDR3 DNA follows: TGTGCCAGCAGCTCCCCCCGGACTAGCGGTTCCTACGAGCAGTACTTC. Protein: CASSSPRTSGSYEQYF.

V usage is TRBV6-4 and J usage is TRBJ2-3, with TRBD1 matching over 8 bases. Germline V CDR1 and CDR2: MRHNA, SNTAGT. J gave up 1 base and V 7 bases, and 7 bases lay outside the gene matches. The CDR3 has 15 amino acids. DNA for the CDR3: TGTGCCAGCACCCCACTCAGGGGGCGCACAGATACGCAGTATTTT. It translates to CASTPLRGRTDTQYF.

The chain combines TRBV19 with TRBJ2-3; TRBD2 agrees at 11 bases. With 2 bases clipped from V and 0 bases from J, the junction kept 7 bases outside the gene matches. The CDR3 runs to 18 residues. Germline CDR1 and CDR2: LNHDA and SQIVND (reference sequence). The CDR3 DNA sequence: TGTGCCAGTAGTATAACCGGGACTAGCGGTGCTAGCACAGATACGCAGTATTTT. Its protein is CASSITGTSGASTDTQYF.